The text below deals with one TCR beta chain. TCRdb's copy holds only in-frame clones and misses some; the assay was immunoSEQ multiplex PCR. The repertoire holds 250,000 to 400,000 clones, around 89% seen once, with 1.6% in the top ten. These data originate in a study of blood T cell repertoires in COVID-19. Study information: COVID-19 samples collected from the United States, Italy and Spain covered acute and convalescent phases. The analysed material was cDNA or gDNA that came from T cells, B-cell-depleted T cells, or PBMCs.

V was clipped by 4 bases and J by 2 bases, with 17 bases between them. From germline, CDR1 is MNHEY and CDR2 SMNVEV (reference sequence). CDR3 length: 16 residues. The chain joins TRBV27 to TRBJ1-1, with D unresolved. Sequenced: peripheral blood. The clonotype originates from a woman under 40 with COVID-19, enrolled during active disease. CDR3 protein: CASSSPPGIFNTEAFF. CDR3 DNA sequence: TGTGCCAGCAGTTCCCCCCCGGGGATCTTCAACACTGAAGCTTTCTTT.